A single sample gave rise to the 27 T cell receptor beta chains below, sequenced in a study of blood T cells in healthy people across ages. A second PCR, run for about 7 to 11 cycles, used a sample-barcoded 5' primer plus a J-beta primer mix. TCRdb reprocessed the 5' RACE reads with MiXCR, giving one entry per CDR3 protein. The data hold roughly 700,000 distinct CDR3 sequences, with around 32% observed a single time. The sample taken for sequencing was blood. Receptor source: an elderly woman in good health.

This clonotype was found many times. The chain joins TRBV29-1 to TRBJ2-7, with 8 bases that match TRBD1. The CDR3 has 12 amino acids. The germline CDR1 and CDR2 sequences are SQVTM and ANQGSEA. Trimming cost V 7 bases and J 3 bases; bases outside gene matches: 5. CDR3 DNA sequence: TGCAGCGCGGGACAGGACATCTACGAGCAGTACTTC. It is translated as CSAGQDIYEQYF.

This sequence joins TRBV7-2 and TRBJ2-3, with a weak D call TRBD1 (5 bases). Trimming cost V 6 bases and J 5 bases, with 18 bases left between them. Germline V gene sequence: CDR1 SGHTA, CDR2 FQGNSA. The CDR3 covers 15 residues. CDR3 nucleotides: TGTGCCAGCAGGCTTATTGGGCAGGGCAAAGATACGCAGTATTTT. Residues: CASRLIGQGKDTQYF.

This clonotype has just a few counts. J is TRBJ1-5 and V is TRBV28; D is ambiguous. This CDR3 comprises 11 residues. Trimming took 7 bases from V and 0 from J, leaving 1 base between them. Germline CDR1 is MDHEN and CDR2 is SYDVKM. The CDR3 spells CASNSNQPQHF. CDR3 nucleotides: TGTGCCAGCAATAGCAATCAGCCCCAGCATTTT. The full variable domain, its missing parts supplied by reference TRBV28 and TRBJ1-5, is DVKVTQSSRYLVKRTGEKVFLECVQDMDHENMFWYRQDPGLGLRLIYFSYDVKMKEKGDIPEGYSVSREKKERFSLILESASTNQTSMYLCASNSNQPQHFGDGTRLSIL.

This clonotype was recorded once. This chain uses TRBV20-1 with TRBJ2-1; the D gene is possibly TRBD2 (6 bases). The CDR3 loop spans 13 amino acids. Germline loops: CDR1 DFQATT, CDR2 SNEGSKA (reference sequence). The ends were cut back, 2 bases at V and 4 bases at J, with 9 bases in the middle. Here the CDR3 reads CSARFAGYNEQFF. The CDR3 DNA sequence: TGCAGTGCTAGATTTGCGGGATACAATGAGCAGTTCTTC.

The chain carries TRBV3-1 and TRBJ2-7, with D perhaps TRBD1 (7 bases). The ends were cut back, 0 bases at V and 4 bases at J, with 16 bases in the middle. The CDR3 consists of 16 residues. Germline CDR1 and CDR2: LGHDT and YNNKEL (reference sequence). The CDR3 is CASSQDPRGDLYEQYF. In nucleotides, the CDR3 is TGTGCCAGCAGCCAAGATCCCAGGGGGGACCTATACGAGCAGTACTTC.

This clonotype was detected many times. The rearrangement joins TRBV28 to TRBJ2-5; D perhaps matches TRBD2 (5 bases). The CDR3 is 15 amino acids. V dropped 1 base and J dropped 3 bases, with 12 bases sitting between them. CDR1 is MDHEN, CDR2 SYDVKM, per germline. CDR3 nucleotides: TGTGCCAGCAGTTTATTAAAAGCCGGGAAAGAGACCCAGTACTTC. Translated: CASSLLKAGKETQYF.

This clonotype was detected only a few times. The chain is built from TRBV6-5 and TRBJ2-2; 11 bases are a match to TRBD1. Trimming cost V 4 bases and J 5 bases; bases outside gene matches: 6. Germline assignment: CDR1 MNHEY and CDR2 SVGAGI. The CDR3 runs to 16 residues. The CDR3 coding sequence is TGTGCCAGCAGTTCCGGGACAGGGGGTCGAACCGGGGAGCTGTTTTTT. Translating it yields CASSSGTGGRTGELFF.

This clonotype was recorded many times. CDR3 amino acids: CASSITQLEQFF. The DNA for the CDR3 is TGTGCCAGCAGCATAACACAATTGGAGCAGTTCTTC. The chain joins TRBV11-1 to TRBJ2-1, with D unclear. Trimming took off 5 bases at V and 10 bases at J, with 12 bases between the two ends. This CDR3 has 12 amino acids. Germline lookup yields CDR1 SGHAT and CDR2 FQDESV (reference sequence).

V and J are TRBV29-1 and TRBJ2-1; TRBD2 agrees at 7 bases. CDR1 and CDR2 from the germline V gene are SQVTM and ANQGSEA. Trimming took 0 bases from V and 8 from J; bases not matched to a gene: 13. This CDR3 has 16 amino acids. The CDR3 coding sequence is TGCAGCGTTGAAGATCTGGTAGCGGGCGTGGTGGATGAGCAGTTCTTC. Amino acids: CSVEDLVAGVVDEQFF.

This clonotype was picked up many times. The chain has TRBV5-1 and TRBJ1-2, with TRBD1 matching over 8 bases. V lost 4 bases to trimming and J lost 7 bases; unmatched junction nucleotides: 12. CDR3 length: 15 amino acids. Germline V gene sequence: CDR1 SGHRS, CDR2 YFSETQ. The CDR3 region is CASSEEGTGWGGYTF. In DNA form, the CDR3 reads TGCGCCAGCAGCGAGGAGGGGACAGGCTGGGGTGGCTACACCTTC.

There are many counts of this clonotype. This chain uses TRBV7-2 with TRBJ2-5, with 13 bases aligning to TRBD2. After removal of 5 bases from V and 2 bases from J, the junction contained 5 bases not matched to a gene. The CDR3 is made up of 16 amino acids. Germline V gene sequence: CDR1 SGHTA, CDR2 FQGNSA. The chain's CDR3 is CASSPRTSGGQETQYF. In DNA form, the CDR3 reads TGTGCCAGCAGCCCCCGGACTAGCGGGGGACAAGAGACCCAGTACTTC.

Comments on this clonotype: This may arise from a read error, as a much more abundant clone is one base away. The chain employs TRBV7-2 and TRBJ1-2; 7 nucleotides line up with TRBD1. CDR1 and CDR2 (germline): SGHTA, FQGNSA. The trim removed 5 bases at V and 6 bases at J, leaving 12 bases unmatched. CDR3 size: 15 residues. CDR3 residues: CASSPVGTDTHGYTF. In DNA, the CDR3 is TGTGCCAGCAGCCCTGTAGGGACAGACACCCATGGCTACACCTTC.

This sequence joins TRBV11-2 and TRBJ2-7; D unclear. Germline CDR1 SGHAT, CDR2 FQNNGV. V gave up 1 base and J gave up 2 bases, with 21 bases separating them. This CDR3 is built from 18 residues. The CDR3, as DNA: TGTGCCAGCAGCTTAGGCCCCCCCGGCAATGCGGTTACCTACGAGCAGTACTTC. Its translation: CASSLGPPGNAVTYEQYF. Together with reference TRBV11-2 and TRBJ2-7, the CDR3 gives the full variable domain: EAGVAQSPRYKIIEKRQSVAFWCNPISGHATLYWYQQILGQGPKLLIQFQNNGVVDDSQLPKDRFSAERLKGVDSTLKIQPAKLEDSAVYLCASSLGPPGNAVTYEQYFGPGTRLTVT.

A few counts support this clonotype. The genes are TRBV15 and TRBJ1-1; unclear D gene. V was pared by 7 bases and J by 1 base, with 10 bases between. The CDR3 extends over 13 amino acids. Germline CDR1 and CDR2: LNHNV and YYDKDF (reference sequence). DNA of the CDR3: TGTGCCACCACCACCGAGGGGAACACTGAAGCTTTCTTT. It encodes CATTTEGNTEAFF.

Comment on this clonotype: This may arise from a read error, as a much more abundant clone is one base away. The rearrangement links TRBV20-1 to TRBJ2-7; D call uncertain. Per germline, CDR1 DFQATT and CDR2 SNEGSKA (reference sequence). This CDR3 comprises 14 residues. DNA for the CDR3: TGCAGTGCTAGAGATTATGCCCTTCACTACAAGCAGTACTTC. The encoded protein is CSARDYALHYKQYF.

The chain employs TRBV3-1 and TRBJ2-5; no firm D call. CDR1 is LGHDT and CDR2 is YNNKEL in the germline V gene (reference sequence). Deletions cut 3 bases from V and 5 bases from J, with 16 bases between. The length of the CDR3 is 15 residues. CDR3 sequence reads: CASSHWRDKWETQYF. The CDR3 nucleotides are TGTGCCAGCAGCCATTGGCGCGACAAATGGGAGACCCAGTACTTC.

The sample holds many counts of this clonotype. V is TRBV20-1 and J is TRBJ2-1, with TRBD2 matching 8 bases. J was trimmed by 3 bases and V by 3 bases; bases with no gene match: 7. The germline gives CDR1 DFQATT, CDR2 SNEGSKA (reference sequence). CDR3 length equals 15 residues. The CDR3 sequence is CSARKFTSGYNEQFF. CDR3 DNA: TGCAGTGCTAGGAAATTTACTAGCGGCTACAATGAGCAGTTCTTC.

In its sample, this clonotype was seen a few times. This sequence may be a read error, since a much larger clone differs from it by one base. The V and J genes are TRBV7-9 and TRBJ2-1; the match to TRBD1 covers 8 bases. V shed 7 bases, J shed 10 bases, and the junction held 12 bases outside the gene matches. The CDR3 totals 14 residues. Germline V gene lookup returns CDR1 SEHNR and CDR2 FQNEAQ (reference sequence). The CDR3 nucleotides are TGTGCCAGCAACAGACAGGGGCCTTGTAACGAGCAGTTCTTC. This sequence encodes CASNRQGPCNEQFF.

In its sample, this clonotype was seen a few times. V usage is TRBV11-2 and J usage is TRBJ1-5; possible D gene TRBD1, 6 bases. Germline CDR1 reads SGHAT; CDR2 reads FQNNGV. Trimming cost V 0 bases and J 3 bases, with 9 bases left between them. This CDR3 is built from 15 residues. CDR3 sequence reads: CASSLDGQYNQPQHF. CDR3 sequence (DNA): TGTGCCAGCAGCTTAGATGGACAGTACAATCAGCCCCAGCATTTT.

This clonotype was observed at least ten times. This sequence joins TRBV20-1 and TRBJ2-1; maybe TRBD2 (6 bases). Germline-derived CDR1 and CDR2 are DFQATT and SNEGSKA (reference sequence). The V and J ends lost 6 bases and 2 bases respectively, with 14 bases between them. This CDR3 spans 14 amino acids. In DNA form, the CDR3 reads TGCAGTGCGTCTGGGACTTTTACCTACAATGAGCAGTTCTTC. As protein: CSASGTFTYNEQFF.

As to this clonotype: A much more abundant neighbour one base away suggests this may be a read error. The rearrangement uses TRBV5-5 and TRBJ2-7, with D hard to call. V lost 6 bases, J lost 0 bases, and 13 bases lay in between. The germline CDR1 and CDR2 sequences are SGHKS and YYEKEE (reference sequence). This CDR3 comprises 14 residues. CDR3 residues: CASNPDLLSYEQYF. CDR3 in DNA: TGTGCCAGCAACCCCGACCTTCTCTCCTACGAGCAGTACTTC.

The chain links TRBV12-3 or TRBV12-4 to TRBJ2-3; possibly TRBD1 for D (6 bases). Trimming shortened V by 5 bases and J by 0 bases, and 12 bases separated the two germline ends. The CDR3 has 15 amino acids. In DNA form, the CDR3 reads TGTGCCAGCAGTGCCGGGACATTGAGCACAGATACGCAGTATTTT. Translation: CASSAGTLSTDTQYF.

This clonotype has ten or more counts. This sequence joins TRBV2 and TRBJ2-7, with a tentative D call TRBD1 (6 bases). This CDR3 has 15 amino acids. Germline CDR1 is SNHLY and CDR2 is FYNNEI. V was clipped by 3 bases and J by 3 bases, with 15 bases between them. This chain's CDR3 is CASSEDGGPHYEQYF. The CDR3 coding sequence is TGTGCCAGCAGTGAGGATGGGGGCCCCCACTACGAGCAGTACTTC.

This clonotype was seen repeatedly, ten times or more. The V and J genes are TRBV7-9 and TRBJ2-7; a weak D match, TRBD2 (5 bases). Germline CDR1 reads SEHNR; CDR2 reads FQNEAQ (reference sequence). The CDR3 has 13 residues. Between the trimmed V and J ends, which lost 4 bases and 3 bases, there was a span of 10 bases. CDR3 DNA: TGTGCCAGCAGCTCACCCGGGAACTACGAGCAGTACTTC. Translation gives CASSSPGNYEQYF. The complete variable domain, with remaining parts taken from reference TRBV7-9 and TRBJ2-7, reads DTGVSQNPRHKITKRGQNVTFRCDPISEHNRLYWYRQTLGQGPEFLTYFQNEAQLEKSRLLSDRFSAERPKGSFSTLEIQRTEQGDSAMYLCASSSPGNYEQYFGPGTRLTVT.

On this clonotype itself: Its ends do not fully match the called genes, so a read error is possible. The chain employs TRBV20-1 and TRBJ2-1, with 7 bases fitting TRBD2. The CDR3 spans 15 residues. The germline V gene encodes CDR1 DFQATT and CDR2 SNEGSKA (reference sequence). DNA for the CDR3: TGCAGTACTAGTCAGATAGCGGGTGATATCAATGAGCAGTTCTTC. Amino acid sequence: CSTSQIAGDINEQFF.

The chain employs TRBV11-1 and TRBJ2-5, with 7 bases fitting TRBD1. The J call is uncertain, as TRBJ2-7 better fits the DNA end. The CDR3 spans 12 residues. Germline CDR1 SGHAT, CDR2 FQDESV (reference sequence). CDR3 bases: TGTGCCAGCAGCATTCAGGGGGACGAGCAGTACTTC. Protein sequence: CASSIQGDEQYF.

The V gene is TRBV29-1, the J gene TRBJ2-7, with 13 bases aligning to TRBD2. The tail of the sequence fits TRBJ2-5 better, so the J call may be wrong. The length of the CDR3 is 16 residues. Germline lookup yields CDR1 SQVTM and CDR2 ANQGSEA. CDR3 amino acids: CSVEEGLAGAGETQYF. As DNA, the CDR3 is TGCAGCGTTGAAGAAGGACTAGCGGGGGCGGGAGAGACCCAGTACTTC.